The sequence of this TCR beta chain was determined in a study of CD8+CD57+ T cells in acquired aplastic anemia. Looked up from germline, CDR1 is MNHNS and CDR2 is SASEGT. Trimming removed 2 bases from V and 6 bases from J; junction bases left unmatched: 8. This CDR3 comprises 15 residues. This clonotype occurred many times. Its target is unknown. The use of genomic DNA as template underpinned the TCR beta VDJ and CDR3 profiling. TCRdb re-derived calls from the reads in MiXCR, one entry per CDR3 protein. Of about 200,000 distinct CDR3 sequences listed, more than 55% are singletons. Study-level findings and limits: The number of CD8+ CDR3 sequences shared by patients and controls was approximately 28.

CD8+CD57+ cell expansion, shown by flow cytometry, had occurred in the patients selected for sequencing. The sample taken for sequencing was sorted CD4+, CD8+, or CD8+CD57+ T cells (not recorded which) from PBMCs. The receptor comes from a human donor with aplastic anemia. J is TRBJ1-1 and V is TRBV6-1, with 8 bases matching TRBD1. CDR3 region: CASSEQRQGAPEAFF. CDR3 DNA sequence: TGTGCCAGCAGTGAACAACGCCAGGGGGCCCCTGAAGCTTTCTTT.